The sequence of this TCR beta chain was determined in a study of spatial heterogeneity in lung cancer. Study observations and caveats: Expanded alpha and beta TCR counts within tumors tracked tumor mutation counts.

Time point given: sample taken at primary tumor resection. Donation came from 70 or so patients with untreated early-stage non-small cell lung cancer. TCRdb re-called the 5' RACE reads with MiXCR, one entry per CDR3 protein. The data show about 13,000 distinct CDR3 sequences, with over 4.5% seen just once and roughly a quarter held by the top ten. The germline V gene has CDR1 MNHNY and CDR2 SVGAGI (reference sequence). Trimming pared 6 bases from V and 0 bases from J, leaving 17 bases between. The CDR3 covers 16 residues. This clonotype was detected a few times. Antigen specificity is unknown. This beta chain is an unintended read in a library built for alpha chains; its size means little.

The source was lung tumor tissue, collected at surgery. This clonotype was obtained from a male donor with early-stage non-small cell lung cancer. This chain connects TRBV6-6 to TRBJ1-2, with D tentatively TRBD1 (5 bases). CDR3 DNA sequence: TGTGCCAGCAGACAGCCCCAGGGTGGGTCTAACTATGGCTACACCTTC. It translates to CASRQPQGGSNYGYTF.